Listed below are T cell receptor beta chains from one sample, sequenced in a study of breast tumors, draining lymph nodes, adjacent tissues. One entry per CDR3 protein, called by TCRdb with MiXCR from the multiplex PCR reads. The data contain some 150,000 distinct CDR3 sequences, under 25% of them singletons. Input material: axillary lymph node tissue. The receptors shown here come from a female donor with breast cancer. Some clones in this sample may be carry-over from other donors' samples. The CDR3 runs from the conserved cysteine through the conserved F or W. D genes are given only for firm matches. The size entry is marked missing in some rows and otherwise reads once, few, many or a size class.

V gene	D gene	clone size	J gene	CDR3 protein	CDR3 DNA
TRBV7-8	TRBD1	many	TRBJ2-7	CASSLGQGNEQYF	TGTGCCAGCAGCTTAGGACAGGGCAACGAGCAGTACTTC
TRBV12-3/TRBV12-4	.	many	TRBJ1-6	CASSLLRQNSPLHF	TGTGCCAGCAGTTTACTTCGGCAGAATTCACCCCTCCACTTT
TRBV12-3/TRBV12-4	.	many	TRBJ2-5	CASGETQYF	TGTGCCAGCGGGGAGACCCAGTACTTC
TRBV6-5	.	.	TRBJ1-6	CASSPTTVLNSPLHF	TGCGCCAGCAGTCCCACGACAGTGCTAAATTCACCCCTCCACTTT
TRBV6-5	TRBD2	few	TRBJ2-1	CASSSQKLAVSSYNEQFF	TGTGCCAGCAGTTCCCAAAAGCTAGCGGTGAGCTCCTACAATGAGCAGTTCTTC
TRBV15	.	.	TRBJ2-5	CATSRRAQETQYF	TGTGCCACCAGCAGGAGGGCCCAAGAGACCCAGTACTTC
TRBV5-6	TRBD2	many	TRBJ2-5	CASSLGLAAQETQYF	TGTGCCAGCAGCCTAGGACTAGCGGCACAAGAGACCCAGTACTTC
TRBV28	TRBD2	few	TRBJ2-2	CASSFRAGGDTGELFF	TGTGCCAGCAGTTTTAGGGCGGGAGGTGACACCGGGGAGCTGTTTTTT
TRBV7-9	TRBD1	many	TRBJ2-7	CASSPTGTGNRQRYEQYF	TGTGCCAGCAGCCCTACCGGGACAGGGAATCGCCAAAGGTACGAGCAGTACTTC
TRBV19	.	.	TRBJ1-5	CASSYRTGGDQPQHF	TGTGCCAGTAGTTATAGGACGGGGGGGGATCAGCCCCAGCATTTT
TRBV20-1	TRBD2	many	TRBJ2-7	CSVERTSGDDEQYF	TGCAGTGTTGAACGGACTAGCGGGGATGACGAGCAGTACTTC
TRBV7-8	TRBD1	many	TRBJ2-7	CASSLGTGGLAAPFEQYF	TGTGCCAGCAGCTTAGGGACAGGGGGTCTAGCCGCTCCTTTCGAGCAGTACTTC
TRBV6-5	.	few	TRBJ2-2	CASSSRTLSNTGELFF	TGTGCCAGCAGTTCACGGACGCTATCGAACACCGGGGAGCTGTTTTTT
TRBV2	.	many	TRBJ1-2	CASSERRDYGYTF	TGTGCCAGCAGTGAAAGGCGGGACTATGGCTACACCTTC
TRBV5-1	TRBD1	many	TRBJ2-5	CASSLGTGVETQYF	TGCGCCAGCAGCCTAGGGACAGGGGTAGAGACCCAGTACTTC
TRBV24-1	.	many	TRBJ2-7	CATSDSGSYEQYF	TGTGCCACCAGTGATTCGGGCTCCTACGAGCAGTACTTC
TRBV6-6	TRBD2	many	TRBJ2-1	CASSRRLAGGGDNEQFF	TGTGCCAGCAGTAGGCGTCTAGCGGGAGGAGGGGACAATGAGCAGTTCTTC
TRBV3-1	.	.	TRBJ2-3	CASSQAGIAVTDTQYF	TGTGCCAGCAGCCAAGCTGGGATAGCGGTCACAGATACGCAGTATTTT
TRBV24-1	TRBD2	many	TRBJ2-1	CATSEPLAGGLANEQFF	TGTGCCACCAGTGAACCTTTAGCGGGAGGACTAGCCAATGAGCAGTTCTTC
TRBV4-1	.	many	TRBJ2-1	CASSNGSYNEQFF	TGCGCCAGCAGTAACGGTTCCTACAATGAGCAGTTCTTC
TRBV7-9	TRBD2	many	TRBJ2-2	CASSFPSGANTGELFF	TGTGCCAGCAGCTTTCCCAGCGGGGCGAACACCGGGGAGCTGTTTTTT
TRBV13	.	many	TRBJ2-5	CASSSGTRGQETQYF	TGTGCCAGCAGCTCCGGGACAAGGGGACAAGAGACCCAGTACTTC
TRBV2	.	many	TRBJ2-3	CASRERGIAADTQYF	TGTGCCAGCAGAGAAAGAGGGATAGCGGCAGATACGCAGTATTTT
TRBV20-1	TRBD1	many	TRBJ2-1	CSAQDRATYNEQFF	TGCAGTGCTCAAGACAGGGCTACCTACAATGAGCAGTTCTTC
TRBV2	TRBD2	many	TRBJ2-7	CASRAGTSGTRSSYEQYF	TGTGCCAGCAGAGCCGGGACTAGCGGGACCCGGAGCTCCTACGAGCAGTACTTC
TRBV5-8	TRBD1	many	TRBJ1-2	CASSPPGTGTYGYTF	TGTGCCAGCAGCCCCCCCGGGACAGGGACCTATGGCTACACCTTC
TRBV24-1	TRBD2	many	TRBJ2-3	CATSDPGTSGSSDTQYF	TGTGCCACCAGTGACCCCGGGACTAGCGGGAGTTCAGATACGCAGTATTTT